The rows below give T cell receptor beta chains drawn from one sample of a study of T-cell memory formation after mild COVID-19. From the 5' RACE reads, TCRdb called clonotypes with MiXCR, one entry per CDR3 protein. Among around 370,000 distinct CDR3 sequences listed, about 21% were seen once. Sample: PBMCs or a T cell subset sorted from them (not recorded which). The receptors were gathered from an adult woman who had mild COVID-19 (a few samples of this study predate the infection). Cell type and time point are not known. CDR3s include the opening cysteine and the closing phenylalanine or tryptophan. A D gene is named only where the DNA matches it firmly. Only part of the rows carry a size: once, few, many, or a class if the clone is expanded.

V: TRBV7-6; J: TRBJ2-5; D: NA; size: NA; DNA: TGTGCCAGCAGCTACATACAAGAGACCCAGTACTTC; CDR3: CASSYIQETQYF
V: TRBV7-7; J: TRBJ2-2; D: NA; size: NA; DNA: TGTGCCAGCAGCTTAGCGGGGGAGGCCCCGAACACCGGGGAGCTGTTTTTT; CDR3: CASSLAGEAPNTGELFF
V: TRBV24-1; J: TRBJ2-7; D: NA; size: NA; DNA: TGTGCCACCAGTGTTCAGGGTGCAGGCGAGCAGTACTTC; CDR3: CATSVQGAGEQYF
V: TRBV6-5; J: TRBJ2-5; D: TRBD2; size: NA; DNA: TGTGCCAGCAGTTACGTCGGGAGGGCGAAAGAGACCCAGTACTTC; CDR3: CASSYVGRAKETQYF
V: TRBV7-8; J: TRBJ2-2; D: NA; size: few; DNA: TGTGCCAGCAGCTTAGGACAGCGGAAGAACACCGGGGAGCTGTTTTTT; CDR3: CASSLGQRKNTGELFF
V: TRBV12-3/TRBV12-4; J: TRBJ2-5; D: NA; size: NA; DNA: TGTGCCAGCAGTTTAAGAATGGAGACCCAGTACTTC; CDR3: CASSLRMETQYF
V: TRBV5-1; J: TRBJ2-2; D: NA; size: few; DNA: TGCGCCAGCAGCCCGCGTTGGGAGGCGGCGAACACCGGGGAGCTGTTTTTT; CDR3: CASSPRWEAANTGELFF
V: TRBV6-5; J: TRBJ1-1; D: TRBD1; size: few; DNA: TGTGCCAGCAGCCCGACAGGGGATGGAGTGAACACTGAAGCTTTCTTT; CDR3: CASSPTGDGVNTEAFF
V: TRBV6-1; J: TRBJ1-2; D: NA; size: many; DNA: TGTGCCAGCAGTGAAGCGGGTAACTATGGCTACACCTTC; CDR3: CASSEAGNYGYTF
V: TRBV24-1; J: TRBJ2-3; D: NA; size: few; DNA: TGTGCCACCAGTGATTTAAATCTGCGGTCCACAGATACGCAGTATTTT; CDR3: CATSDLNLRSTDTQYF
V: TRBV4-1; J: TRBJ2-5; D: TRBD1; size: few; DNA: TGCGCCAGCAGCCAAGATCCCCCGGGACAGGGGGTAGAGACCCAGTACTTC; CDR3: CASSQDPPGQGVETQYF
V: TRBV6-1; J: TRBJ2-5; D: TRBD2; size: few; DNA: TGTGCCAGCAGTGAAGTGGTAGCGGGAGAAGGGGGAGAGACCCAGTACTTC; CDR3: CASSEVVAGEGGETQYF
V: TRBV7-9; J: TRBJ1-1; D: NA; size: NA; DNA: TGTGCCTTAAACAGGGTGATTCCTGAAGCTTTCTTT; CDR3: CALNRVIPEAFF
V: TRBV5-1; J: TRBJ2-3; D: NA; size: NA; DNA: TGCGCCAGCAGCTCCACCGAGGCGGGCTCGGATACGCAGTATTTT; CDR3: CASSSTEAGSDTQYF
V: TRBV4-3; J: TRBJ2-7; D: NA; size: NA; DNA: TGCGCCAGCAGCCAAGATCTTCCGAGTCCAGAGCAGTACTTC; CDR3: CASSQDLPSPEQYF
V: TRBV20-1; J: TRBJ2-7; D: TRBD2; size: NA; DNA: TGCAGTGCTAGACCTACTAGCGGGAGTAGGTCGGACGAGCAGTACTTC; CDR3: CSARPTSGSRSDEQYF
V: TRBV5-1; J: TRBJ2-2; D: NA; size: few; DNA: TGCGCCAGCAGCTTGGGCGGCGGGACCCCTCCCGGGGAGCTGTTTTTT; CDR3: CASSLGGGTPPGELFF
V: TRBV5-1; J: TRBJ1-2; D: NA; size: few; DNA: TGCGCCAGCAGCTTGGAGGTGGATGGCTACACCTTC; CDR3: CASSLEVDGYTF
V: TRBV7-9; J: TRBJ2-1; D: NA; size: medium-sized; DNA: TGTGCCAGCAGCCCGGGACTGGCTAGGAATGAGCAGTTCTTC; CDR3: CASSPGLARNEQFF
V: TRBV7-3; J: TRBJ2-1; D: NA; size: NA; DNA: TGTGCCAGCAGCTTAAGGCCACCTGAGCAGTTCTTC; CDR3: CASSLRPPEQFF
V: TRBV24-1; J: TRBJ2-1; D: NA; size: NA; DNA: TGTGCCACCAGTGACCCGGGGACTGTCAATGAGCAGTTCTTC; CDR3: CATSDPGTVNEQFF
V: TRBV20-1; J: TRBJ2-2; D: NA; size: few; DNA: TGCAGTGCTAGAGATATGCTAAGGACAGGGAGGGCCGGGGAGCTGTTTTTT; CDR3: CSARDMLRTGRAGELFF
V: TRBV7-2; J: TRBJ1-5; D: NA; size: NA; DNA: TGTGCCAGCAGCTTATACGGGATTAGCAATCAGCCCCAGCATTTT; CDR3: CASSLYGISNQPQHF
V: TRBV4-3; J: TRBJ2-1; D: TRBD2; size: NA; DNA: TGCGCCAGCAGCCAGGACCTTCTAGCGGGAGTAGGGAATGAGCAGTTCTTC; CDR3: CASSQDLLAGVGNEQFF
V: TRBV5-6; J: TRBJ2-7; D: TRBD1; size: few; DNA: TGTGCCAGCAGCTTGGCCGCAGGGGGCGCGTTCGAGCAGTACTTC; CDR3: CASSLAAGGAFEQYF
V: TRBV11-2; J: TRBJ2-2; D: TRBD2; size: few; DNA: TGTGCCAGCAGTCGCACCGGGACTAGCAACACCGGGGAGCTGTTTTTT; CDR3: CASSRTGTSNTGELFF
V: TRBV7-2; J: TRBJ1-2; D: TRBD1; size: NA; DNA: TGTGCCAGCAGCTCCCGGGACAGTTATGGCTACACCTTC; CDR3: CASSSRDSYGYTF
V: TRBV9; J: TRBJ2-1; D: NA; size: NA; DNA: TGTGCCAGCAGCGTAGGGGGGATGGGACTGAGGAATGAGCAGTTCTTC; CDR3: CASSVGGMGLRNEQFF
V: TRBV4-1; J: TRBJ1-6; D: TRBD1; size: many; DNA: TGCGCCAGCAGCCAAGGACAGGGGATCTCCTATAATTCACCCCTCCACTTT; CDR3: CASSQGQGISYNSPLHF
V: TRBV4-1; J: TRBJ1-1; D: NA; size: NA; DNA: TGCGCCAGCAGCCTTTTAGGGGAGAGGAGGGGGATGAACACTGAAGCTTTCTTT; CDR3: CASSLLGERRGMNTEAFF
V: TRBV6-6; J: TRBJ2-1; D: NA; size: few; DNA: TGTGCCAGCGGAATTAGAGTGGATGAGCAGTTCTTC; CDR3: CASGIRVDEQFF
V: TRBV10-3; J: TRBJ1-2; D: TRBD1; size: few; DNA: TGTGCCACGAAATCCCAGACAGGGAAGGTCCATGGCTACACCTTC; CDR3: CATKSQTGKVHGYTF
V: TRBV7-3; J: TRBJ2-1; D: NA; size: NA; DNA: TGTGCCAGCAGCTTAACGTGGACGGGTACTAATGAGCAGTTCTTC; CDR3: CASSLTWTGTNEQFF
V: TRBV29-1; J: TRBJ1-1; D: TRBD1; size: NA; DNA: TGCAGCGTTCACCTACAGGGGGAGTACACTGAAGCTTTCTTT; CDR3: CSVHLQGEYTEAFF
V: TRBV7-3; J: TRBJ2-1; D: NA; size: NA; DNA: TGTGCCAGACTCAATGAGCAGTTCTTC; CDR3: CARLNEQFF
V: TRBV9; J: TRBJ2-2; D: NA; size: few; DNA: TGTGCCAGCAGTCTACAGGGAGGGGAGCTGTTTTTT; CDR3: CASSLQGGELFF
V: TRBV20-1; J: TRBJ2-3; D: NA; size: few; DNA: TGCAGTGCTAGAGGACAGACACCCCGCACAGATACGCAGTATTTT; CDR3: CSARGQTPRTDTQYF
V: TRBV6-1; J: TRBJ1-6; D: TRBD1; size: many; DNA: TGTGCCAGCAGTGCTTCCCGGGACAGCTATAATTCACCCCTCCACTTT; CDR3: CASSASRDSYNSPLHF
V: TRBV6-5; J: TRBJ2-4; D: NA; size: few; DNA: TGTGCCAGCAGTCTCACCCGAGGGGCCAAAAACATTCAGTACTTC; CDR3: CASSLTRGAKNIQYF
V: TRBV7-9; J: TRBJ2-2; D: NA; size: NA; DNA: TGTGCCAGCAGCTTAGCGTGGGGGAAGACAAGCACCGGGGAGCTGTTTTTT; CDR3: CASSLAWGKTSTGELFF
V: TRBV7-9; J: TRBJ2-5; D: NA; size: NA; DNA: TGTGCCAGCAGTCCCACTATGGCGGGAGAGACCCAGTACTTC; CDR3: CASSPTMAGETQYF
V: TRBV7-2; J: TRBJ2-7; D: NA; size: many; DNA: TGTGCCAGCAGCTTCGGGGCGCTCTACGAGCAGTACTTC; CDR3: CASSFGALYEQYF
V: TRBV4-3; J: TRBJ1-3; D: NA; size: few; DNA: TGCGCCAGCAGCCAGGGGACTCCCCGGGTGGCCTCTGGAAACACCATATATTTT; CDR3: CASSQGTPRVASGNTIYF
V: TRBV7-9; J: TRBJ2-3; D: TRBD2; size: few; DNA: TGTGCCAGCAGCTTAGGGGCTAGCGGGAGGGCCACTACGCAGTATTTT; CDR3: CASSLGASGRATTQYF
V: TRBV30; J: TRBJ2-7; D: NA; size: NA; DNA: TGTGCCTGGAGTGGTACGGTCGAGCAGTACTTC; CDR3: CAWSGTVEQYF
V: TRBV7-8; J: TRBJ1-1; D: NA; size: NA; DNA: TGTGCCAGCAGCTTAGCGGGAGGGCGGTACACTGAAGCTTTCTTT; CDR3: CASSLAGGRYTEAFF
V: TRBV6-5; J: TRBJ2-7; D: NA; size: NA; DNA: TGTGCCAGCAGTTCACTCGCCCCAAGGCTCTTGGGGGAGCAGTACTTC; CDR3: CASSSLAPRLLGEQYF
V: TRBV6-2/TRBV6-3; J: TRBJ1-1; D: TRBD1; size: few; DNA: TGTGCCAGCAGCCTCAGGGGACAGGGGAACACTGAAGCTTTCTTT; CDR3: CASSLRGQGNTEAFF
V: TRBV30; J: TRBJ1-1; D: TRBD1; size: few; DNA: TGTGCCTGGCAGGGGGCCCCGAACACTGAAGCTTTCTTT; CDR3: CAWQGAPNTEAFF
V: TRBV7-2; J: TRBJ1-1; D: NA; size: NA; DNA: TGTGCCAGCAAAGCACCAGCGAACACTGAAGCTTTCTTT; CDR3: CASKAPANTEAFF
V: TRBV5-1; J: TRBJ2-5; D: TRBD2; size: NA; DNA: TGCGCCAGCAGCTACCTGGGACTAGGGCGGGAGACCCAGTACTTC; CDR3: CASSYLGLGRETQYF
V: TRBV12-3/TRBV12-4; J: TRBJ1-2; D: NA; size: few; DNA: TGTGCCAGCAGTCTGTCAAACCGTTTGGACGGCTATGGCTACACCTTC; CDR3: CASSLSNRLDGYGYTF
V: TRBV6-2/TRBV6-3; J: TRBJ2-1; D: NA; size: few; DNA: TGTGCCAGCAGTTACGGCATCAATGAGCAGTTCTTC; CDR3: CASSYGINEQFF